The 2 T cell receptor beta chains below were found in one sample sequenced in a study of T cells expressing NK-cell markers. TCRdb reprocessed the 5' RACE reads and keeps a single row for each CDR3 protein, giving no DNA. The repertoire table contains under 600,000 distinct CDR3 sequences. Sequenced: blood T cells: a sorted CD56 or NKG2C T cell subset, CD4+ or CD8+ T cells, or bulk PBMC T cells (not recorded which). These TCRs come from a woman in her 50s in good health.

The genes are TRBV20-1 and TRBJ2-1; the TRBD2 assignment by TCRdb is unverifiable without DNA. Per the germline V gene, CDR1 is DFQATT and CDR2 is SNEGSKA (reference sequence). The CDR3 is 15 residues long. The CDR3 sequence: CSAPNAGGRRNEQFF.

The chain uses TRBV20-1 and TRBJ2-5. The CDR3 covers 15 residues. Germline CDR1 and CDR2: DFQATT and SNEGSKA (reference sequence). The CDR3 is CSAKSGSGHQETQYF.